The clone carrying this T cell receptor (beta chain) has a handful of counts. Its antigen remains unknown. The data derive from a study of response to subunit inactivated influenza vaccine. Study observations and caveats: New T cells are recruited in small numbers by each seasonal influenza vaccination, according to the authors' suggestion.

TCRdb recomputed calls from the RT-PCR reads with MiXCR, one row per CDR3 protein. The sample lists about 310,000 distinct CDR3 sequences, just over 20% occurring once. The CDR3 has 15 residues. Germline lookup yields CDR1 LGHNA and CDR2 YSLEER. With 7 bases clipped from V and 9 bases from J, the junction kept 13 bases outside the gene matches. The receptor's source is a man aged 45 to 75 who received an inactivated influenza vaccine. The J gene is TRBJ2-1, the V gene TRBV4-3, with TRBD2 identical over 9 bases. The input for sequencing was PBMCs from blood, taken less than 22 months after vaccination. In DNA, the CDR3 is TGCGCCAGCACCCCCGTGGCGGGAGGGCCAGGTGAGCAGTTCTTC. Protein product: CASTPVAGGPGEQFF.